The 31 T cell receptor beta chains below all came from one sample that was sequenced in a study of OX40 agonist ivuxolimab in advanced cancers. The assay was immunoSEQ multiplex PCR, and TCRdb's table has in-frame clones only and misses some. The sample shows 15,000 to 20,000 clones, about three quarters of them seen only once. Here the sequenced sample was CD4+ or CD8+ T cells sorted from blood, taken in a trial of the OX40 agonist ivuxolimab. The receptors were sampled from an adult with an advanced solid tumor such as melanoma, head and neck, liver or kidney cancer.

The rearrangement uses TRBV5-1 and TRBJ2-7; 8 nucleotides match TRBD2. CDR1 is SGHRS, CDR2 YFSETQ, per germline. The CDR3 is 14 residues long. V shed 2 bases, J shed 7 bases, and the junction held 8 bases outside the gene matches. In DNA form, the CDR3 reads TGCGCCAGCAGCTTAGCGGGAGAGCTGGAGGAGCAGTACTTC. It yields the protein CASSLAGELEEQYF. The full variable domain, its missing parts supplied by reference TRBV5-1 and TRBJ2-7, is KAGVTQTPRYLIKTRGQQVTLSCSPISGHRSVSWYQQTPGQGLQFLFEYFSETQRNKGNFPGRFSGRQFSNSRSEMNVSTLELGDSALYLCASSLAGELEEQYFGPGTRLTVT.

V usage is TRBV7-6 and J usage is TRBJ1-1, with TRBD1 as a possible D gene (5 bases). Trimming stripped 7 bases from V and 5 bases from J, with 26 bases between. CDR1 SGHVS and CDR2 FNYEAQ come from the germline V gene. This CDR3 region has 17 residues. In nucleotides, the CDR3 is TGTGCCAGCACCTCTAGTCGGGCCACACGGGGCAGGACTGAAGCTTTCTTT. It encodes CASTSSRATRGRTEAFF.

This chain uses TRBV5-1 with TRBJ2-2; the D gene is possibly TRBD2 (5 bases). Trimming removed 4 bases from V and 8 bases from J, with 9 bases in between. This CDR3 contains 12 residues. Germline assignment: CDR1 SGHRS and CDR2 YFSETQ. For the CDR3, the DNA is TGCGCCAGCAGCGGCGGGTTTGGGGAGCTGTTTTTT. Encoded protein: CASSGGFGELFF. Filled out from reference TRBV5-1 and TRBJ2-2, the complete variable domain reads KAGVTQTPRYLIKTRGQQVTLSCSPISGHRSVSWYQQTPGQGLQFLFEYFSETQRNKGNFPGRFSGRQFSNSRSEMNVSTLELGDSALYLCASSGGFGELFFGEGSRLTVL.

The chain couples TRBV6-1 to TRBJ1-2, with a weak D call TRBD1 (5 bases). CDR1 is MNHNS, CDR2 SASEGT, per germline. V gave up 6 bases and J gave up 3 bases, with 11 bases separating them. The CDR3 length is 13 residues. CDR3 nucleotide sequence: TGTGCCAGCAGGGAGACAGAATACTATGGCTACACCTTC. Residues: CASRETEYYGYTF.

The gene calls are TRBV7-9 and TRBJ2-1; tentatively, D is TRBD1 (5 bases). Looked up from germline, CDR1 is SEHNR and CDR2 is FQNEAQ (reference sequence). This CDR3 has 14 residues. V gave up 2 bases and J gave up 2 bases, with 7 bases separating them. This CDR3 reads CASSLPTAYNEQFF. The CDR3, as DNA: TGTGCCAGCAGCTTACCGACAGCCTACAATGAGCAGTTCTTC.

This chain uses TRBV21-1 with TRBJ1-1; the DNA was not used to check the table's D call, TRBD1. TRBV21-1 constitutes a pseudogene. This CDR3 is 11 amino acids long. CDR3 in amino acids: CASGQGTEAFF. CDR3 nucleotide sequence: TGTGCCAGTGGACAGGGCACTGAAGCTTTCTTT.

The V call is TRBV28, the J call TRBJ2-1, with D perhaps TRBD2 (6 bases). CDR1 is MDHEN and CDR2 is SYDVKM in the germline V gene. V dropped 4 bases and J dropped 0 bases, with 22 bases sitting between them. The CDR3 spans 19 residues. The CDR3 spells CASSSPSSLAPSSYNEQFF. The CDR3 DNA reads as TGTGCCAGCAGTTCCCCCTCTTCGCTAGCGCCCAGCTCCTACAATGAGCAGTTCTTC.

This clone was seen once. This chain joins TRBV7-9 and TRBJ2-7; unclear D gene. From germline, CDR1 is SEHNR and CDR2 FQNEAQ (reference sequence). The V and J ends lost 5 bases and 6 bases respectively, with 14 bases between them. The CDR3 has 13 amino acids. The CDR3 DNA sequence: TGTGCCAGCAGCGACTCTAATTTATCCGAGCAGTACTTC. As protein: CASSDSNLSEQYF. Drawing the rest from reference TRBV7-9 and TRBJ2-7, the complete variable domain is DTGVSQNPRHKITKRGQNVTFRCDPISEHNRLYWYRQTLGQGPEFLTYFQNEAQLEKSRLLSDRFSAERPKGSFSTLEIQRTEQGDSAMYLCASSDSNLSEQYFGPGTRLTVT.

A word on this clone: A read error may account for a junction end that differs from germline. The chain uses TRBV7-7 and TRBJ2-5; 10 nucleotides line up with TRBD2. Germline CDR1 SSHAT, CDR2 FNYEAQ (reference sequence). The CDR3 has 18 amino acids. Written as DNA, the CDR3 is TGTGCTAGCAGCTTATGGCTAGCGGGAGTCGGTTCTGTTGAGACCCAGTACTTC. It is translated as CASSLWLAGVGSVETQYF.

This clone has more than one count but fewer than ten. The chain joins TRBV7-6 to TRBJ2-1; perhaps TRBD1 as D (5 bases). There are 15 residues in the CDR3. Trimming shortened V by 6 bases and J by 2 bases, and 14 bases separated the two germline ends. Germline V gene data show CDR1 as SGHVS and CDR2 as FNYEAQ. The CDR3 region has the DNA TGTGCCAGCAGTTACAGGCTTGGACCCTACAATGAGCAGTTCTTC. This translates into CASSYRLGPYNEQFF.

The gene calls are TRBV6-1 and TRBJ1-3; D uncertain. Germline lookup yields CDR1 MNHNS and CDR2 SASEGT. There are 14 residues in the CDR3. The V and J ends lost 8 bases and 0 bases respectively, with 11 bases between them. DNA for the CDR3: TGTGCCAGCTGGAGACAACGCTCTGGAAACACCATATATTTT. This gives the protein CASWRQRSGNTIYF.

The chain recombines TRBV15 with TRBJ1-1; TRBD1 aligns across 10 bases. Germline loops: CDR1 LNHNV, CDR2 YYDKDF (reference sequence). CDR3 length equals 13 residues. V shed 3 bases and J 7 bases; nucleotides not matched to a gene: 2. In DNA form, the CDR3 reads TGTGCCACCAGCAGCCGGGACAGGGGTGAAGCTTTCTTT. Its translation is CATSSRDRGEAFF.

At least ten counts were recorded for this clone. The chain uses TRBV7-9 and TRBJ2-1; 9 bases match TRBD1. Per germline, CDR1 SEHNR and CDR2 FQNEAQ (reference sequence). CDR3 length: 14 amino acids. The junction had 6 bases not matched to a gene; V was cut back by 5 bases and J by 7 bases. The CDR3 coding sequence is TGTGCCAGCAGCGCCCCGGGACAGGGAAATGAGCAGTTCTTC. It codes for CASSAPGQGNEQFF.

This clone was counted between two and nine times. The chain uses TRBV4-3 and TRBJ2-7; D unclear. V gave up 1 base and J gave up 2 bases, with 6 bases separating them. In germline, CDR1 is LGHNA, CDR2 YSLEER. This CDR3 region has 13 residues. The CDR3 loop is CASSQVLTYEQYF. DNA for the CDR3: TGCGCCAGCAGCCAAGTTCTAACCTACGAGCAGTACTTC.

This chain connects TRBV19 to TRBJ2-1, with D possibly TRBD2 on 5 matching bases. Germline CDR1 is LNHDA and CDR2 is SQIVND (reference sequence). The CDR3 has 14 residues. The germline V and J ends were trimmed by 6 bases and 6 bases, with 15 bases remaining between them. Here the CDR3 reads CASSPPGSINEQFF. As DNA, the CDR3 is TGTGCCAGTAGCCCCCCGGGATCCATCAATGAGCAGTTCTTC.

This clone has more than one count but fewer than ten. The DNA for the CDR3 is TGTGCCAGCAGCTTTGGCACCTCCTACGAGCAGTACTTC. Translation gives CASSFGTSYEQYF. V usage is TRBV5-4 and J usage is TRBJ2-7; D call uncertain. The length of the CDR3 is 13 residues. From germline, CDR1 is SGHNT and CDR2 YYREEE (reference sequence). V dropped 2 bases and J dropped 0 bases, with 6 bases sitting between them.

V is TRBV10-3 and J is TRBJ2-3; weak D call: TRBD2 (5 bases). The V end was cut by 3 bases, the J end by 2 bases, with 12 bases between. The germline V gene has CDR1 ENHRY and CDR2 SYGVKD. The CDR3 contains 15 residues. The CDR3 DNA follows: TGTGCCATCAGTGAAACAGCGGATTACACAGATACGCAGTATTTT. The encoded protein is CAISETADYTDTQYF.

This clone was seen only a few times. The chain has TRBV7-9 and TRBJ2-1; weak D call: TRBD2 (5 bases). The CDR3 consists of 16 residues. Between the trimmed V and J ends, which lost 1 base and 3 bases, there was a span of 13 bases. Germline loops: CDR1 SEHNR, CDR2 FQNEAQ (reference sequence). The chain's CDR3 is CASSLVGAEYYNEQFF. The CDR3 DNA reads as TGTGCCAGCAGCTTAGTTGGAGCGGAATACTACAATGAGCAGTTCTTC. Combining the CDR3 with reference TRBV7-9 and TRBJ2-1 gives the whole variable domain DTGVSQNPRHKITKRGQNVTFRCDPISEHNRLYWYRQTLGQGPEFLTYFQNEAQLEKSRLLSDRFSAERPKGSFSTLEIQRTEQGDSAMYLCASSLVGAEYYNEQFFGPGTRLTVL.

This clone was seen a few times. CDR3 coding DNA: TGTGCCAGCAGCGTAGTGGAGGGTGGCTATGGCTACACCTTC. Translated: CASSVVEGGYGYTF. This sequence joins TRBV9 and TRBJ1-2; D unresolved. The V and J ends lost 0 bases and 4 bases respectively, with 10 bases between them. CDR3 length equals 14 residues. Germline CDR1 reads SGDLS; CDR2 reads YYNGEE.

The chain is built from TRBV5-6 and TRBJ2-5; D is unclear. V gave up 0 bases and J gave up 2 bases, with 5 bases separating them. This CDR3 is built from 13 residues. Germline V CDR1 and CDR2: SGHDT, YYEEEE. The CDR3 region has the DNA TGTGCCAGCAGCTTGGGAAGTCAAGAGACCCAGTACTTC. Encoded protein: CASSLGSQETQYF.

By share of the sample, this clone is large. This chain links TRBV15 with TRBJ2-7; D may be TRBD1 (5 bases). V lost 1 base, J lost 5 bases, and 12 bases lay in between. The germline V gene has CDR1 LNHNV and CDR2 YYDKDF (reference sequence). The CDR3 is 14 residues long. Here the CDR3 reads CATSRGQGANEQYF. CDR3 nucleotides: TGTGCCACCAGCAGAGGTCAGGGCGCGAACGAGCAGTACTTC.

V gene TRBV19 combines with J gene TRBJ2-1, with D possibly TRBD2 on 5 matching bases. Germline V gives CDR1 LNHDA, CDR2 SQIVND (reference sequence). V lost 3 bases and J 0 bases, leaving 9 bases between the germline ends. The CDR3 is made up of 15 amino acids. The CDR3 region has the DNA TGTGCCAGTAGTATGGACTCCAGCTCCTACAATGAGCAGTTCTTC. Translation gives CASSMDSSSYNEQFF.

The count of this clone is one. The CDR3, as DNA: TGTGCCAGCAGCCCAGCCAGCGGAGCCTACAATGAGCAGTTCTTC. Its protein is CASSPASGAYNEQFF. This sequence joins TRBV2 and TRBJ2-1, with D possibly being TRBD2 (5 bases). Trimming took off 6 bases at V and 2 bases at J, with 14 bases between the two ends. CDR1 and CDR2 (germline): SNHLY, FYNNEI. The CDR3 extends over 15 amino acids.

The chain recombines TRBV5-1 with TRBJ2-7; TRBD1 agrees at 8 bases. The V gene's germline CDR1 is SGHRS and CDR2 YFSETQ. Germline trimming cut 4 bases from V and 1 base from J; bases unmatched to any gene: 4. The CDR3 extends over 14 amino acids. CDR3 in DNA: TGCGCCAGCAGCCTCGGACAGGGTTCCTACGAGCAGTACTTC. It encodes CASSLGQGSYEQYF.

The chain is built from TRBV15 and TRBJ1-1, with 7 bases matching TRBD1. The CDR3 runs to 15 residues. CDR1 and CDR2 from the germline V gene are LNHNV and YYDKDF (reference sequence). With 5 bases clipped from V and 1 base from J, the junction kept 7 bases outside the gene matches. In nucleotides, the CDR3 is TGTGCCACCAGCTGGGGAGGGGGCTCGAACACTGAAGCTTTCTTT. Its translation is CATSWGGGSNTEAFF. Full variable domain (remainder filled in from reference TRBV15 and TRBJ1-1): DAMVIQNPRYQVTQFGKPVTLSCSQTLNHNVMYWYQQKSSQAPKLLFHYYDKDFNNEADTPDNFQSRRPNTSFCFLDIRSPGLGDTAMYLCATSWGGGSNTEAFFGQGTRLTVV.

V usage is TRBV6-5 and J usage is TRBJ1-2; maybe TRBD1 (6 bases). The CDR3 runs 15 residues. The germline V gene encodes CDR1 MNHEY and CDR2 SVGAGI. Trimming pared 2 bases from V and 2 bases from J, leaving 12 bases between. CDR3 DNA: TGTGCCAGCAGTTACATGGACAGCTCAAACTATGGCTACACCTTC. Translation: CASSYMDSSNYGYTF.

This clone has a single count. The chain uses TRBV7-9 and TRBJ2-5; D unclear. The V end lost 2 bases, the J end lost 5 bases, and 9 bases lay between the germline ends. The CDR3 is made up of 13 amino acids. Per germline, CDR1 SEHNR and CDR2 FQNEAQ (reference sequence). CDR3 sequence: CASSLSERETQYF. In DNA, the CDR3 is TGTGCCAGCAGCTTATCCGAGAGGGAGACCCAGTACTTC.

The chain couples TRBV7-9 to TRBJ2-3; TRBD1 agrees at 7 bases. Germline-derived CDR1 and CDR2 are SEHNR and FQNEAQ (reference sequence). The CDR3 spans 15 residues. J was trimmed by 4 bases and V by 4 bases; bases with no gene match: 8. CDR3 bases: TGTGCCAGCAGCTCGGGACAGTTTCGGTCAGATACGCAGTATTTT. This sequence encodes CASSSGQFRSDTQYF.

The chain uses TRBV9 and TRBJ2-7, with D perhaps TRBD2 (5 bases). The germline V gene encodes CDR1 SGDLS and CDR2 YYNGEE. The CDR3 totals 14 residues. Trimming stripped 0 bases from V and 3 bases from J, with 10 bases between. The CDR3: CASSVGTEGYEQYF. CDR3 in DNA: TGTGCCAGCAGCGTAGGGACCGAGGGCTACGAGCAGTACTTC.

The sample holds a few counts of this clone. The chain employs TRBV10-3 and TRBJ2-5, with D possibly TRBD2 on 6 matching bases. Trimming removed 2 bases at V and 4 bases at J, with 20 bases between. There are 17 residues in the CDR3. Germline CDR1 is ENHRY and CDR2 is SYGVKD. CDR3 in amino acids: CAISEPGASDHPETQYF. CDR3 coding DNA: TGTGCCATCAGTGAGCCCGGGGCTAGCGATCATCCAGAGACCCAGTACTTC.

This clone is classed as medium-sized. The chain joins TRBV7-9 to TRBJ1-1; D might be TRBD1 (6 bases). The CDR3 has 15 residues. The V gene lost 6 bases and the J gene lost 2 bases, with 16 bases spanning the gap. CDR1 and CDR2 (germline): SEHNR, FQNEAQ (reference sequence). This chain's CDR3 is CASSDMGGLNTEAFF. For the CDR3, the DNA is TGTGCCAGCAGTGACATGGGGGGCCTCAACACTGAAGCTTTCTTT.